The 7 T cell receptor beta chains below were found in one sample sequenced in a study of long-term antiretroviral therapy in people with HIV. Sequencing used immunoSEQ v3.0 at survey level. The method was immunoSEQ multiplex PCR; TCRdb's version includes in-frame clones alone and lacks a portion of them. The repertoire includes under 20,000 clones, approximately 80% of them detected once, and about 10% sits in the top ten. The material sequenced was unsorted PBMCs, taken 0.2 years after starting antiretroviral therapy. The receptors shown here come from a woman in her thirties or forties with HIV.

The gene calls are TRBV11-2 and TRBJ1-2; possibly TRBD1 for D (6 bases). Trimming shortened V by 2 bases and J by 5 bases, and 9 bases separated the two germline ends. The CDR3 runs to 13 residues. The V gene's germline CDR1 is SGHAT and CDR2 FQNNGV. The CDR3, as DNA: TGTGCCAGCAGCTTAACCACAGGGTATGGCTACACCTTC. This sequence encodes CASSLTTGYGYTF. The variable domain in full, completed from reference TRBV11-2 and TRBJ1-2, reads EAGVAQSPRYKIIEKRQSVAFWCNPISGHATLYWYQQILGQGPKLLIQFQNNGVVDDSQLPKDRFSAERLKGVDSTLKIQPAKLEDSAVYLCASSLTTGYGYTFGSGTRLTVV.

V is TRBV2 and J is TRBJ2-2; no clear D gene. V lost 3 bases to trimming and J lost 4 bases, with 9 bases between them. Germline loops: CDR1 SNHLY, CDR2 FYNNEI. The CDR3 contains 14 residues. The CDR3 here is CASSEGFTTGELFF. The CDR3 DNA sequence: TGTGCCAGCAGTGAGGGGTTTACCACCGGGGAGCTGTTTTTT.

The V gene is TRBV2, the J gene TRBJ2-1; TRBD2 agrees at 7 bases. The CDR3 has 14 amino acids. The germline V gene encodes CDR1 SNHLY and CDR2 FYNNEI. The V gene end was trimmed by 9 bases and the J gene end by 6 bases; junction bases not matched to a gene: 11. This CDR3 is CARDTGTTVNEQFF. The CDR3 DNA is TGTGCCAGAGATACCGGGACTACCGTCAATGAGCAGTTCTTC.

V and J are TRBV4-2 and TRBJ2-5, with TRBD2 matching over 12 bases. This CDR3 has 18 residues. Germline V CDR1 and CDR2: LGHNA, YNFKEQ. Trimming removed 0 bases from V and 2 bases from J; junction bases left unmatched: 7. For the CDR3, the DNA is TGTGCCAGCAGCCAAGAGCTAGCGGGGGGGCCCGTACAAGAGACCCAGTACTTC. Translated, it gives CASSQELAGGPVQETQYF.

The rearrangement joins TRBV5-4 to TRBJ1-1; 7 nucleotides match TRBD1. Germline V gene data show CDR1 as SGHNT and CDR2 as YYREEE (reference sequence). With V trimmed by 1 base and J by 4 bases, 7 bases remained unmatched. This CDR3 has 15 residues. This chain's CDR3 is CASSLRTRGPTEAFF. CDR3 in DNA: TGTGCCAGCAGCTTGAGAACTAGGGGGCCCACTGAAGCTTTCTTT.

CDR3 residues: CAWIGYRADTEAFF. The CDR3 coding sequence is TGTGCCTGGATTGGGTACAGGGCTGACACTGAAGCTTTCTTT. This rearrangement joins TRBV30 to TRBJ1-1, with a tentative D call TRBD1 (6 bases). Between the trimmed V and J ends, which lost 4 bases and 3 bases, there was a span of 15 bases. CDR1 is GTSNPN, CDR2 SVGIG, per germline (reference sequence). This CDR3 spans 14 amino acids. Full variable domain (outside the CDR3, taken from reference TRBV30 and TRBJ1-1): SQTIHQWPATLVQPVGSPLSLECTVEGTSNPNLYWYRQAAGRGLQLLFYSVGIGQISSEVPQNLSASRPQDRQFILSSKKLLLSDSGFYLCAWIGYRADTEAFFGQGTRLTVV.

The genes are TRBV7-2 and TRBJ2-5, with no clear D. The CDR3 consists of 11 residues. Trimming removed 5 bases at V and 5 bases at J, with 6 bases between. Germline lookup yields CDR1 SGHTA and CDR2 FQGNSA. CDR3 loop: CASSRGETQYF. The CDR3 DNA follows: TGTGCCAGCAGCCGAGGCGAGACCCAGTACTTC.